This T cell receptor (beta chain) was identified during a study of control samples from healthy donors and cancer patients. Assay used: immunoSEQ multiplex PCR; TCRdb lists only in-frame clones, some missing. This sample has about 150,000 clones, with around nine tenths found just once. Looked up from germline, CDR1 is MNHNS and CDR2 is SASEGT. V lost 3 bases and J 9 bases, leaving 18 bases between the germline ends. The CDR3 contains 16 residues. This clonotype originated in a man aged 25 to 45 in good health. The chain employs TRBV6-1 and TRBJ1-6, with D hard to call. The sequenced material came from blood. The CDR3 nucleotides read TGTGCCAGCAGTGATGGCAAGGCAACGTGGAGTTCACCCCTCCACTTT. It codes for CASSDGKATWSSPLHF.